The 8 T cell receptor beta chains listed next were all sequenced from one sample in a study of breast tumors, draining lymph nodes, adjacent tissues. Samples came from axillary lymph nodes draining the breast cancer. TCRdb re-analysed the multiplex PCR reads in MiXCR, keeping a single row per CDR3 protein. The sample consists of some 120,000 distinct CDR3 sequences, 15% to 20% of them appearing once. Input material: axillary lymph node tissue. Receptor source: a female donor with breast cancer. Some clones in this sample may be carry-over from other donors' samples.

Worth noting for this clonotype: One base away lies a much larger clone, so this may be a sequencing read error. This chain links TRBV6-1 with TRBJ1-2; weak D call: TRBD1 (6 bases). The germline gives CDR1 MNHNS, CDR2 SASEGT. The length of the CDR3 is 13 residues. In DNA, the CDR3 is TGTGCCGGCAGTGAGGTCAGGGGATATGGCTACACCTTC. Encoded protein: CAGSEVRGYGYTF.

This clonotype was observed at least ten times. The chain is built from TRBV27 and TRBJ1-6, with 11 nucleotides matching TRBD1. From germline, CDR1 is MNHEY and CDR2 SMNVEV (reference sequence). V shed 2 bases and J 4 bases; nucleotides not matched to a gene: 1. This CDR3 region has 16 residues. The CDR3 is CASSLGTGGYNSPLHF. DNA of the CDR3: TGTGCCAGCAGTTTAGGGACAGGGGGATATAATTCACCCCTCCACTTT.

To note about this clonotype: A much larger clone lies one base from this, so it may be a read error. Since the CDR3 does not end with the conserved phenylalanine or tryptophan, this likely comes from a read error. The chain joins TRBV20-1 to TRBJ2-2; 9 nucleotides match TRBD2. J gave up 0 bases and V 2 bases, and 4 bases lay outside the gene matches. Germline lookup yields CDR1 DFQATT and CDR2 SNEGSKA (reference sequence). The CDR3 runs 16 residues. CDR3 sequence (DNA): TGCAGTGCTAGACCGCGGGAGGGTTCGAACACCGGGGAGCTGTTTCTT. Translated, it gives CSARPREGSNTGELFL.

This clonotype has at least ten counts. This rearrangement joins TRBV20-1 to TRBJ1-5, with 8 bases that match TRBD1. There are 15 residues in the CDR3. The germline gives CDR1 DFQATT, CDR2 SNEGSKA (reference sequence). The V and J ends lost 5 bases and 3 bases, in that order; junction bases with no gene match: 9. The CDR3, as DNA: TGCAGTGCTCCACTGAGGACAGGGAACAATCAGCCCCAGCATTTT. It is translated as CSAPLRTGNNQPQHF.

The sample holds many counts of this clonotype. This chain uses TRBV4-2 with TRBJ2-1; TRBD2 aligns across 14 bases. V was pared by 3 bases and J by 13 bases, with 8 bases of the junction left unmatched. This CDR3 is 15 amino acids long. CDR1 is LGHNA and CDR2 is YNFKEQ in the germline V gene. The CDR3 DNA reads TGTGCCAGCAGCCAGGAGACTAGCGGGGGGGACGAACAGTTCTTC. It specifies CASSQETSGGDEQFF.

Concerning this clonotype: A read error is possible here, since a much larger clone lies one base away. The rearrangement links TRBV18 to TRBJ1-6, with 11 bases that match TRBD1. Germline V gives CDR1 KGHSH, CDR2 LQKENI. The CDR3 is 15 amino acids. The CDR3 loop is CASSPGQGDSSPLPF. In DNA form, the CDR3 reads TGTGCCAGCTCACCGGGACAGGGGGACAGTTCACCCCTCCCCTTT.

This clonotype was counted a single time. Sequence at one end of the junction differs from germline and may be a read error. The chain has TRBV27 and TRBJ2-5, with 7 bases lining up with TRBD1. This CDR3 has 14 amino acids. Germline CDR1 is MNHEY and CDR2 is SMNVEV (reference sequence). The CDR3 is CASSAQTGEEIQYF. In DNA, the CDR3 is TGTGCCAGCAGTGCCCAAACAGGGGAAGAGATCCAGTACTTC.

A word on this clonotype: It may be a read error: a sequence one base away is much more abundant. V and J are TRBV5-1 and TRBJ1-3, with a tentative D call TRBD1 (6 bases). The CDR3 has 16 residues. Per germline, CDR1 SGHRS and CDR2 YFSETQ. V gave up 7 bases and J gave up 4 bases, with 21 bases separating them. CDR3 sequence: CASGSEVGAGGNTIYF. CDR3 nucleotide sequence: TGCGCCAGCGGCTCGGAGGTGGGGGCAGGAGGAAACACCATATATTTT. The entire variable domain, with the rest obtained from reference TRBV5-1 and TRBJ1-3, is as follows: KAGVTQTPRYLIKTRGQQVTLSCSPISGHRSVSWYQQTPGQGLQFLFEYFSETQRNKGNFPGRFSGRQFSNSRSEMNVSTLELGDSALYLCASGSEVGAGGNTIYFGEGSWLTVV.